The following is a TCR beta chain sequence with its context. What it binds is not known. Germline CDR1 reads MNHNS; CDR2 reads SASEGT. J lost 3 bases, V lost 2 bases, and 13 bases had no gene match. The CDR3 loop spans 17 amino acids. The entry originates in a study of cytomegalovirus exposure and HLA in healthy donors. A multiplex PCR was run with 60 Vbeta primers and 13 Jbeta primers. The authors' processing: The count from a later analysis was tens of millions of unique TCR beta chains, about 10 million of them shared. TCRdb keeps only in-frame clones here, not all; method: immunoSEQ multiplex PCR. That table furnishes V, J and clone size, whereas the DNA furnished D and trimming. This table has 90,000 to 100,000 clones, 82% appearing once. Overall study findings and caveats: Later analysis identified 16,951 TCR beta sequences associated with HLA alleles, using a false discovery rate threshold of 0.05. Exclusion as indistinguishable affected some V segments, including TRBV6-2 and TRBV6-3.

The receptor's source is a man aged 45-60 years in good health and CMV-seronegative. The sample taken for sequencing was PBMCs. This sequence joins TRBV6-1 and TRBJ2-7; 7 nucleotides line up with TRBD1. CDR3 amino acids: CASSEIGTAKTYYEQYF. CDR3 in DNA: TGTGCCAGCAGTGAAATCGGGACAGCAAAAACGTACTACGAGCAGTACTTC.